The sequence of this T cell receptor (beta chain) was determined in a study of identical twins listed by TCRdb under 2016. Regarding the research as a whole: The study deep-sequenced TCR alpha and beta repertoires from monozygotic twins, unrelated adults of various ages and cord blood to test whether fetal clonotypes persist. Replicate twin experiments were performed at different times using different library preparation protocols to rule out contamination.

The protocol used for the library was 5' RACE. The sequencer was an Illumina HiSeq 2000. Template switching added a universal primer binding site, and the final cDNA carried a unique molecular identifier that allowed TCR cDNA molecules to be counted accurately. First-strand cDNA for TCR alpha and beta chains was synthesized from specific primers in the conserved constant-segment region. To control for contamination, every cDNA library was double barcoded, receiving both a SMART-Mk sample barcode and Illumina barcodes. TruSeq adapter sequences and Illumina sample barcodes were added in two successive PCR steps. Sequencing of the TCR alpha and beta cDNA libraries was done on the Illumina HiSeq platform using custom primers. The original methods were these. Raw reads were processed with MiGEC to extract unique molecular identifiers, and MiXCR was used to determine CDR3 positions. Recombination models were inferred per individual with the repgenHMM and IGoR tools using an EM algorithm. The analysis of shared clonotypes was done with the tcR package in R, with sharing normalized by the product of cloneset sizes. To study raw recombination without the effects of thymic and clonal selection, out-of-frame nonproductive sequences were analyzed. TCRdb's own reprocessing of the public reads used fastp at Q25 and MiXCR and kept productive beta chains. Every entry covers one CDR3 protein and lists the most common genes and DNA from its rows. These V and J calls are TCRdb output, not the study's own analysis. Present in this sample are around 530,000 distinct CDR3 sequences, about 15% of which were seen just once. Around 0.4% of the sample goes to the ten largest clones.

This clonotype has only a few counts. Its antigen has not been determined. No much larger clone is present one base from it, and per-base qualities are unavailable. The CDR3 covers 13 residues, taking in both the cysteine and the phenylalanine. Of all the DNA, just the CDR3 is kept, 39 bases in frame from base 1. Cut back by 6 bases and 2 bases, the V and J ends lie 10 bases apart. As encoded in the germline V gene, CDR1 is MNHNS while CDR2 is SASEGT. Overall study outcomes, separate from this receptor: Because the same donors could not be followed over many years, the conclusions relied on cross-sectional statistical analysis. Zero-insertion analyses could be partly confounded by invariant T cells such as MAIT and iNKT, although diverse VJ usage argued against such confounding for most clonotypes. Out-of-frame TCR alpha sequences shared between twins showed an excess of low generation-probability sequences compared with coincidental sharing between unrelated individuals. Fewer insertions were carried by abundant cord blood beta clonotypes; a weaker similar trend was observed in young adult naive repertoires, while no such trend was observed in memory repertoires. In monozygotic twins, recombination models systematically underestimated out-of-frame TCR alpha sharing, but the models matched the sharing seen between unrelated individuals. In beta out-of-frame sequences, excess twin sharing was weaker, because having fewer shared sequences lowered the signal-to-noise ratio.

Every donor was a healthy Caucasian. Three pairs of female monozygotic twins, all aged 18 to 29 years, made up the twin cohort. Positive isolation kits from Invitrogen were used to isolate CD4+ and CD8+ T cell populations. The data were also submitted as part of a second study, on yellow fever vaccine responses in identical twins. Reported in the second study: The T cell response to vaccination in identical twins was reported by the authors to appear partly convergent and partly personalized. In identical twins, the study followed T cell clones that responded to the vaccine with precision.

The sequenced material came from CD4+ T cells sorted from blood. The V and J segments used are TRBV6-1 and TRBJ2-5, and the D gene may be TRBD2, 5 bases matching. This receptor was identified in a woman younger than 35 in good health. CDR3 sequence: CASRGLLQETQYF. The DNA sequence is TGTGCCAGCAGAGGACTGTTACAAGAGACCCAGTACTTC.